The 32 T cell receptor beta chains presented below share a single source sample, sequenced in a study of T cell responses to AZD1222 COVID-19 vaccine. The table came from immunoSEQ multiplex PCR; TCRdb's copy has only in-frame clones and leaves some out. The repertoire holds hundreds of thousands of clones, with approximately 94% as singletons. Here the sequenced sample was peripheral blood, taken on day 0 of MenACWY control vaccination. Receptors originate from an adult in good health.

The chain has TRBV10-1 and TRBJ1-2; TRBD1 agrees at 8 bases. The V gene end was trimmed by 5 bases and the J gene end by 5 bases; junction bases not matched to a gene: 4. The CDR3 is 13 residues long. The germline V gene has CDR1 WNHNN and CDR2 SYGVQD (reference sequence). The CDR3 DNA is TGCGCCAGCAGTTCGGACAGGGAGTATGGCTACACCTTC. This encodes CASSSDREYGYTF.

The chain is built from TRBV3-1 (or the pseudogene TRBV3-2) and TRBJ2-2; 9 nucleotides agree with TRBD2. The J segment lost 3 bases and the V segment lost 3 bases, leaving 8 bases of the junction unmatched. CDR1 is LGHDT, CDR2 YNNKEL, per germline (reference sequence). The CDR3 covers 17 residues. The CDR3 sequence: CASSHQSGGPDTGELFF. The CDR3 coding sequence is TGTGCCAGCAGCCATCAAAGCGGGGGGCCCGACACCGGGGAGCTGTTTTTT.

This clone showed up just once. The chain has TRBV6-5 and TRBJ1-1; the D is unclear. V shed 5 bases and J shed 0 bases, with 13 bases lying between them. Germline V gene sequence: CDR1 MNHEY, CDR2 SVGAGI. The CDR3 is 15 amino acids. In DNA form, the CDR3 reads TGTGCCAGCAGTCTTGGACCGAGAGTGAACACTGAAGCTTTCTTT. As protein: CASSLGPRVNTEAFF.

The chain carries TRBV6-5 and TRBJ2-7, with unresolved D. The V gene's germline CDR1 is MNHEY and CDR2 SVGAGI. V was trimmed by 6 bases and J by 4 bases, leaving 10 bases between them. This CDR3 contains 12 residues. Written as DNA, the CDR3 is TGTGCCAGCAGACCGGCGTCTTACGAGCAGTACTTC. The encoded protein is CASRPASYEQYF.

The chain couples TRBV18 to TRBJ2-1, with TRBD2 as a possible D gene (5 bases). The ends were cut back, 3 bases at V and 8 bases at J, with 20 bases in the middle. CDR1 KGHSH and CDR2 LQKENI come from the germline V gene. CDR3 length equals 16 residues. This CDR3 reads CASSPGRPSNIDEQFF. CDR3 DNA sequence: TGTGCCAGCTCACCGGGCCGCCCTAGCAATATCGATGAGCAGTTCTTC. Supplemented by reference TRBV18 and TRBJ2-1, the full variable domain reads NAGVMQNPRHLVRRRGQEARLRCSPMKGHSHVYWYRQLPEEGLKFMVYLQKENIIDESGMPKERFSAEFPKEGPSILRIQQVVRGDSAAYFCASSPGRPSNIDEQFFGPGTRLTVL.

DNA for the CDR3: TGTGCCATCAGTGAGTCTGAGGTGGAAACCCAGCATTTT. This gives the protein CAISESEVETQHF. This chain uses TRBV10-3 with TRBJ1-5; D remains unclear. Trimming removed 0 bases at V and 11 bases at J, with 11 bases between. The CDR3 has 13 amino acids. The germline gives CDR1 ENHRY, CDR2 SYGVKD.

This clone has only one observation. The chain couples TRBV28 to TRBJ2-3, with D uncertain. CDR3 length: 13 residues. The V end lost 5 bases, the J end lost 0 bases, and 6 bases lay between the germline ends. CDR1 and CDR2 from the germline V gene are MDHEN and SYDVKM. The CDR3 reads CASSEASTDTQYF. The DNA for the CDR3 is TGTGCCAGCAGTGAAGCTAGCACAGATACGCAGTATTTT.

The gene calls are TRBV18 and TRBJ2-3; D ambiguous. The germline V and J ends were trimmed by 3 bases and 2 bases, with 9 bases remaining between them. CDR1 KGHSH and CDR2 LQKENI come from the germline V gene. There are 14 residues in the CDR3. The chain's CDR3 is CASSPAATTDTQYF. The CDR3 coding sequence is TGTGCCAGCTCACCTGCGGCTACCACAGATACGCAGTATTTT. The variable domain in full, completed from reference TRBV18 and TRBJ2-3, reads NAGVMQNPRHLVRRRGQEARLRCSPMKGHSHVYWYRQLPEEGLKFMVYLQKENIIDESGMPKERFSAEFPKEGPSILRIQQVVRGDSAAYFCASSPAATTDTQYFGPGTRLTVL.

The chain recombines TRBV9 with TRBJ2-3, with D possibly matching TRBD2 (5 bases). Germline-derived CDR1 and CDR2 are SGDLS and YYNGEE. The germline V and J ends were trimmed by 0 bases and 3 bases, with 8 bases remaining between them. CDR3 length equals 14 residues. DNA of the CDR3: TGTGCCAGCAGCGTAGAGAGGGAAACAGATACGCAGTATTTT. Amino acid sequence: CASSVERETDTQYF. The complete variable domain, with remaining parts taken from reference TRBV9 and TRBJ2-3, reads DSGVTQTPKHLITATGQRVTLRCSPRSGDLSVYWYQQSLDQGLQFLIQYYNGEERAKGNILERFSAQQFPDLHSELNLSSLELGDSALYFCASSVERETDTQYFGPGTRLTVL.

This clone was seen only a few times. This chain uses TRBV18 with TRBJ1-1, with a weak D call TRBD1 (5 bases). The CDR3 covers 16 residues. The germline gives CDR1 KGHSH, CDR2 LQKENI. The V and J ends lost 0 bases and 1 base respectively, with 12 bases between them. The CDR3 spells CASSPPTPGRNTEAFF. For the CDR3, the DNA is TGTGCCAGCTCACCACCGACGCCAGGGCGGAACACTGAAGCTTTCTTT.

This chain uses TRBV2 with TRBJ1-2; D ambiguous. V lost 7 bases, J lost 4 bases, and 16 bases lay in between. Germline loops: CDR1 SNHLY, CDR2 FYNNEI. This CDR3 is built from 14 residues. CDR3: CASKGGRPGYGYTF. The CDR3 DNA follows: TGTGCCAGCAAGGGAGGCCGTCCGGGCTATGGCTACACCTTC.

This rearrangement joins TRBV5-6 to TRBJ1-3; no reliable D call. The CDR3 has 16 amino acids. V was shortened by 0 bases and J by 2 bases, with 12 bases between the two germline ends. The germline V gene has CDR1 SGHDT and CDR2 YYEEEE. CDR3 in DNA: TGTGCCAGCAGCTTGGTTGGCCCCCGAGCTGGAAACACCATATATTTT. Translating it yields CASSLVGPRAGNTIYF.

This sequence joins TRBV28 and TRBJ1-2; D ambiguous. Looked up from germline, CDR1 is MDHEN and CDR2 is SYDVKM. The CDR3 contains 13 residues. Trimming took off 5 bases at V and 7 bases at J, with 14 bases between the two ends. The CDR3 DNA reads as TGTGCCAGCAGTCCCGGGAGTGGGCTTGGCTACACCTTC. It specifies CASSPGSGLGYTF.

The genes are TRBV6-5 and TRBJ2-5; the match to TRBD2 covers 7 bases. The CDR3 is 14 residues long. Per germline, CDR1 MNHEY and CDR2 SVGAGI. The V gene end was trimmed by 0 bases and the J gene end by 3 bases; junction bases not matched to a gene: 1. The CDR3: CASSYSGGKETQYF. In nucleotides, the CDR3 is TGTGCCAGCAGTTACTCGGGGGGGAAAGAGACCCAGTACTTC.

The genes are TRBV7-2 and TRBJ2-3; D ambiguous. Trimming took 1 base from V and 2 from J, leaving 7 bases between them. Germline CDR1 SGHTA, CDR2 FQGNSA. The length of the CDR3 is 14 residues. The DNA for the CDR3 is TGTGCCAGCAGCTTAGGACACCTCACAGATACGCAGTATTTT. Translated: CASSLGHLTDTQYF.

The chain has TRBV5-1 and TRBJ2-1, with 13 bases aligning to TRBD2. V was pared by 4 bases and J by 7 bases, with 11 bases of the junction left unmatched. The V gene's germline CDR1 is SGHRS and CDR2 YFSETQ. The CDR3 length is 17 residues. The CDR3 protein is CASSPISPGLAGNEQFF. DNA for the CDR3: TGCGCCAGCAGCCCCATCAGCCCGGGACTAGCGGGGAATGAGCAGTTCTTC. The full variable domain, rest sourced from reference TRBV5-1 and TRBJ2-1, is KAGVTQTPRYLIKTRGQQVTLSCSPISGHRSVSWYQQTPGQGLQFLFEYFSETQRNKGNFPGRFSGRQFSNSRSEMNVSTLELGDSALYLCASSPISPGLAGNEQFFGPGTRLTVL.

There are a few counts of this clone. The chain joins TRBV4-2 to TRBJ2-5; no reliable D call. V lost 1 base and J 5 bases, leaving 5 bases between the germline ends. CDR1 and CDR2 from the germline V gene are LGHNA and YNFKEQ. The CDR3 covers 12 residues. In DNA form, the CDR3 reads TGTGCCAGCAGCCAAGCCCGTGAGACCCAGTACTTC. Residues: CASSQARETQYF.

The J gene is TRBJ2-3, the V gene TRBV7-2, with D possibly TRBD2 on 6 matching bases. Germline lookup yields CDR1 SGHTA and CDR2 FQGNSA. V was trimmed by 0 bases and J by 11 bases, leaving 6 bases between them. The CDR3 contains 11 residues. CDR3 region: CASSLAGGQYF. CDR3 sequence (DNA): TGTGCCAGCAGCTTAGCGGGGGGGCAGTATTTT.

The genes are TRBV5-1 and TRBJ1-2, with TRBD1 as a possible D gene (5 bases). Trimming removed 0 bases from V and 4 bases from J, with 16 bases in between. The CDR3 consists of 16 residues. The germline V gene encodes CDR1 SGHRS and CDR2 YFSETQ. The CDR3 DNA reads TGCGCCAGCAGCTTGGAAATTAGTCGGACATCCTATGGCTACACCTTC. It codes for CASSLEISRTSYGYTF.

The chain uses TRBV5-4 and TRBJ2-7; 10 bases fit TRBD2. In germline, CDR1 is SGHNT, CDR2 YYREEE (reference sequence). J lost 3 bases, V lost 0 bases, and 6 bases had no gene match. This CDR3 is built from 16 residues. CDR3 sequence: CASSLDLAGAFYEQYF. Written as DNA, the CDR3 is TGTGCCAGCAGCTTGGATCTAGCGGGGGCCTTCTACGAGCAGTACTTC.

The V gene is TRBV11-2, the J gene TRBJ1-6, with unresolved D. Trimming stripped 5 bases from V and 8 bases from J, with 10 bases between. Germline-derived CDR1 and CDR2 are SGHAT and FQNNGV. The CDR3 covers 13 residues. CDR3 nucleotide sequence: TGTGCCAGCAGCCAACGCTGGGATTCACCCCTCCACTTT. The encoded protein is CASSQRWDSPLHF.

V gene TRBV19 combines with J gene TRBJ2-7; 12 nucleotides match TRBD2. The V gene end was trimmed by 2 bases and the J gene end by 1 base; junction bases not matched to a gene: 9. The germline CDR1 and CDR2 sequences are LNHDA and SQIVND (reference sequence). The CDR3 contains 18 residues. CDR3 bases: TGTGCCAGTAGTATAAAGGCTAGCGGGGGGGCCAATTCCTACGAGCAGTACTTC. This gives the protein CASSIKASGGANSYEQYF. Based on the CDR3 plus reference TRBV19 and TRBJ2-7, the full variable domain is DGGITQSPKYLFRKEGQNVTLSCEQNLNHDAMYWYRQDPGQGLRLIYYSQIVNDFQKGDIAEGYSVSREKKESFPLTVTSAQKNPTAFYLCASSIKASGGANSYEQYFGPGTRLTVT.

The chain joins TRBV9 to TRBJ2-5; TRBD1 agrees at 8 bases. Germline CDR1 SGDLS, CDR2 YYNGEE. This CDR3 region has 14 residues. J was trimmed by 9 bases and V by 2 bases; bases with no gene match: 9. CDR3 coding DNA: TGTGCCAGCAGCGTCGGGACAGGCACTCGGGCCCAGTACTTC. Its protein product is CASSVGTGTRAQYF.

The genes are TRBV9 and TRBJ1-4; D is ambiguous. In germline, CDR1 is SGDLS, CDR2 YYNGEE. There are 14 residues in the CDR3. Trimming stripped 2 bases from V and 0 bases from J, with 5 bases between. In nucleotides, the CDR3 is TGTGCCAGCAGCGTGAGTGCAACTAATGAAAAACTGTTTTTT. Translating gives CASSVSATNEKLFF.

The V call is TRBV11-3, the J call TRBJ2-3; D not certain. Germline V gene data show CDR1 as SGHNT and CDR2 as YENEEA. Trimming took 1 base from V and 0 from J, leaving 5 bases between them. The CDR3 is made up of 14 amino acids. The CDR3 loop is CASSLVASTDTQYF. The DNA of the CDR3 is TGTGCCAGCAGCTTAGTGGCGAGCACAGATACGCAGTATTTT. The entire variable domain, with the rest obtained from reference TRBV11-3 and TRBJ2-3, is as follows: EAGVVQSPRYKIIEKKQPVAFWCNPISGHNTLYWYLQNLGQGPELLIRYENEEAVDDSQLPKDRFSAERLKGVDSTLKIQPAELGDSAVYLCASSLVASTDTQYFGPGTRLTVL.

V usage is TRBV2 and J usage is TRBJ1-2; perhaps TRBD1 as D (6 bases). With 6 bases removed from V and 4 bases from J, the gap between germline ends came to 9 bases. CDR3 length equals 12 residues. CDR1 and CDR2 (germline): SNHLY, FYNNEI. In DNA, the CDR3 is TGTGCCAGCAGCATACAGGGCTATGGCTACACCTTC. Translation gives CASSIQGYGYTF.

This chain links TRBV7-9 with TRBJ2-1, with D tentatively TRBD2 (6 bases). The CDR3 consists of 15 residues. Germline CDR1 SEHNR, CDR2 FQNEAQ (reference sequence). V was pared by 1 base and J by 0 bases, with 7 bases between. CDR3 in amino acids: CASSLDGGSYNEQFF. The CDR3, as DNA: TGTGCCAGCAGCTTAGACGGGGGCTCCTACAATGAGCAGTTCTTC.

The V call is TRBV3-1 (or the pseudogene TRBV3-2), the J call TRBJ2-7; no definite D call. This CDR3 region has 15 residues. Looked up from germline, CDR1 is LGHDT and CDR2 is YNNKEL (reference sequence). Trimming cost V 4 bases and J 3 bases, with 16 bases left between them. The CDR3 loop reads CASSRGRYPDYEQYF. The CDR3, as DNA: TGTGCCAGCAGCCGAGGAAGGTACCCCGACTACGAGCAGTACTTC.

The genes are TRBV12-3 or TRBV12-4 and TRBJ1-1; the D is unclear. Trimming pared 0 bases from V and 1 base from J, leaving 3 bases between. The CDR3 is made up of 13 amino acids. The CDR3 DNA reads TGTGCCAGCAGTTTAGCGCAGAACACTGAAGCTTTCTTT. Its translation is CASSLAQNTEAFF.

V gene TRBV18 combines with J gene TRBJ2-5; a weak D match, TRBD2 (5 bases). The ends were cut back, 1 base at V and 4 bases at J, with 7 bases in the middle. This CDR3 is 13 amino acids long. Germline V gene lookup returns CDR1 KGHSH and CDR2 LQKENI. CDR3 nucleotides: TGTGCCAGCTCACCACAAGGGAGAGAGACCCAGTACTTC. It encodes CASSPQGRETQYF.

This chain connects TRBV6-5 to TRBJ1-6; 11 positions match TRBD1. The CDR3 has 15 amino acids. Looked up from germline, CDR1 is MNHEY and CDR2 is SVGAGI. The V and J ends lost 6 bases and 9 bases, in that order; junction bases with no gene match: 7. CDR3 loop: CASRHPGTGGSPLHF. The CDR3 nucleotides are TGTGCCAGCAGACATCCCGGGACAGGGGGTTCACCCCTCCACTTT.

This chain links TRBV6-5 with TRBJ2-7; no clear D gene. This CDR3 comprises 10 residues. Germline V gene sequence: CDR1 MNHEY, CDR2 SVGAGI. The germline V and J ends were trimmed by 10 bases and 2 bases, with 6 bases remaining between them. CDR3: CATGAYEQYF. Here the CDR3 DNA reads TGTGCCACAGGAGCCTACGAGCAGTACTTC.